Listed below are T cell receptor beta chains from one sample, sequenced in a study of blood T cell repertoires in COVID-19. The repertoire was sequenced with immunoSEQ multiplex PCR; TCRdb's copy has only in-frame clones and lacks some. Of around 210,000 clones in the sample, around nine tenths were seen once. Specimen: peripheral blood. The receptors were gathered from a man aged 50 to 59 with COVID-19, enrolled during active disease. The CDR3 runs from the conserved cysteine through the conserved F or W. The order of the fields is J gene, V gene, clone size, CDR3 protein. Size is omitted from some rows. Given values are once, few, many or a class for expanded clones.

>TRBJ2-1|TRBV18|-
CASSLRAGGLDNEQFF
>TRBJ2-2|TRBV28|-
CASSLSQGAGELFF
>TRBJ1-1|TRBV6-6|medium-sized
CASSEGQNTEAFF
>TRBJ2-2|TRBV7-6|-
CASSLGRQWPGELFF
>TRBJ2-1|TRBV5-1|-
CASSLRLSRGNEQFF
>TRBJ2-3|TRBV7-3|once
CASSPGAGGTDTQYF
>TRBJ1-2|TRBV27|-
CASTRIAGNSNYGYTF
>TRBJ1-6|TRBV7-9|-
CASSLVADTRNLYNSPLHF
>TRBJ2-3|TRBV24-1|-
CATSDGPAGGLDTQYF
>TRBJ2-1|TRBV24-1|-
CATSDPRAGGSSYNEQFF
>TRBJ2-7|TRBV10-3|once
CAISGGTRGRQGISYEQYF
>TRBJ1-2|TRBV25-1|-
CASSRVTGDYGYTF
>TRBJ2-3|TRBV27|-
CASSPRQGARDTQYF
>TRBJ2-7|TRBV10-3|-
CAIKQGQGGNEQYF